The sample holds one count of the clone carrying this T cell receptor beta chain. Its target is unknown. TCRdb keeps only in-frame clones here, not all; method: immunoSEQ multiplex PCR. The table has almost 40,000 clones, 79% seen once; the top ten hold about 37%. This record belongs to a study of T cells in localized non-small cell lung cancer. Findings and limits, study-wide: For the top 100 tumor clones, a median about 56 also appeared in adjacent lung. The study linked higher blood T cell density to longer overall survival. Uninvolved adjacent lung showed peak T cell clonality, exceeding tumor.

This clonotype was sampled from a woman aged 40 to 75 with stage II squamous cell lung carcinoma. The sequencing used PBMCs, collected before any cancer treatment.

Here the CDR3 reads CAIKDRDTEAFF. The CDR3 nucleotides are TGTGCCATCAAGGACAGGGACACTGAAGCTTTCTTT. V and J are TRBV10-3 and TRBJ1-1, with 8 bases that match TRBD1. Germline trimming cut 7 bases from V and 3 bases from J; bases unmatched to any gene: 1. The CDR3 totals 12 residues. Germline CDR1 ENHRY, CDR2 SYGVKD.